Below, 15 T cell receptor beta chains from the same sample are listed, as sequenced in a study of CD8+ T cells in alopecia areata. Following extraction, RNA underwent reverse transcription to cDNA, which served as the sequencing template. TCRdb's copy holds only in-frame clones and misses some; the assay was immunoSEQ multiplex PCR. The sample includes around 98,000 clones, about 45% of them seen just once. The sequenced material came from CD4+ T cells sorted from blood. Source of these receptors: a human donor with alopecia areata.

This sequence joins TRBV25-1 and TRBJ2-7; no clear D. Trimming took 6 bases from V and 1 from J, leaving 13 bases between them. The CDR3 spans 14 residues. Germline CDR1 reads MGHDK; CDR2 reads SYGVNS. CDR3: CASRKTAASYEQYF. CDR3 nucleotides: TGTGCCAGCAGAAAGACGGCGGCATCCTACGAGCAGTACTTC.

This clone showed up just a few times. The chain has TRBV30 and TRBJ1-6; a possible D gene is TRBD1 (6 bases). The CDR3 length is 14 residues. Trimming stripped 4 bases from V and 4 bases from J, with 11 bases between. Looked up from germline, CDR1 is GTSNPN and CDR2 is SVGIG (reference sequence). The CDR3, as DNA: TGTGCCTGGATCAGGACAGATTATAATTCACCCCTCCACTTT. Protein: CAWIRTDYNSPLHF.

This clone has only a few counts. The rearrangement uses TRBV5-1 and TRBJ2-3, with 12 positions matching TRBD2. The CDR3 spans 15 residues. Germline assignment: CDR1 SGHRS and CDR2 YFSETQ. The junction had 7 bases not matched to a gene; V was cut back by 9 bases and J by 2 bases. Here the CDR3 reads CATARLAGVTDTQYF. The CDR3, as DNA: TGCGCCACCGCCCGACTAGCGGGAGTCACAGATACGCAGTATTTT.

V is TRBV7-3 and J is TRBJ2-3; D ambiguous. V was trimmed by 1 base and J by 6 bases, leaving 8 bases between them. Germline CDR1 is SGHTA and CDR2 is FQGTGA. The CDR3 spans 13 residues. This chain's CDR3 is CASSLNTGDTQYF. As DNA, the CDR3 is TGTGCCAGCAGCTTAAACACCGGGGATACGCAGTATTTT. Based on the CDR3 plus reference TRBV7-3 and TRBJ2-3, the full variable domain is GAGVSQTPSNKVTEKGKYVELRCDPISGHTALYWYRQSLGQGPEFLIYFQGTGAADDSGLPNDRFFAVRPEGSVSTLKIQRTERGDSAVYLCASSLNTGDTQYFGPGTRLTVL.

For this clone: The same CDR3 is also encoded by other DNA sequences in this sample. The CDR3 nucleotides read TGCAGCGTTGGCGCCTACAATGAGCAGTTCTTC. Its translation is CSVGAYNEQFF. V is TRBV29-1 and J is TRBJ2-1, with D uncertain. Trimming stripped 4 bases from V and 2 bases from J, with 3 bases between. There are 11 residues in the CDR3. Germline V gene sequence: CDR1 SQVTM, CDR2 ANQGSEA.

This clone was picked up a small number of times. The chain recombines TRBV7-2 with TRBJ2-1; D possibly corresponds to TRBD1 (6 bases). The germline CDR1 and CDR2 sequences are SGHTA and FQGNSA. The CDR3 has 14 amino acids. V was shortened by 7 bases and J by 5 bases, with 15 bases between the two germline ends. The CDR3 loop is CASKNRVSNNEQFF. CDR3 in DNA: TGTGCCAGCAAGAACAGGGTCTCTAACAATGAGCAGTTCTTC.

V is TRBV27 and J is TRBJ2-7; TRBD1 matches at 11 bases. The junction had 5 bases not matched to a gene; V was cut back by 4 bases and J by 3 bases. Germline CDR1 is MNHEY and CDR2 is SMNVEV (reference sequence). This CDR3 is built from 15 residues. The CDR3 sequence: CASSSLGQGVYEQYF. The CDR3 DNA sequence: TGTGCCAGCAGTTCTCTGGGACAGGGGGTCTACGAGCAGTACTTC.

The CDR3 DNA is TGTGCCTGGAGTGTATTTTCGGGATCCCACAATGAGCAGTTCTTC. Amino acid sequence: CAWSVFSGSHNEQFF. The V call is TRBV30, the J call TRBJ2-1; TRBD2 might be the D (5 bases). Germline loops: CDR1 GTSNPN, CDR2 SVGIG (reference sequence). This CDR3 is 15 amino acids long. V was cut by 0 bases and J by 5 bases, with 14 bases left in between.

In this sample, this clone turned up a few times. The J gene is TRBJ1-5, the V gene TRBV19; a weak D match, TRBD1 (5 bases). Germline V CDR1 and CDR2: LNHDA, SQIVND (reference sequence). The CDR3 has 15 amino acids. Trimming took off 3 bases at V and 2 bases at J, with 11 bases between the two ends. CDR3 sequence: CASSMGRAGNQPQHF. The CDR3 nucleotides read TGTGCCAGTAGTATGGGCAGGGCTGGCAATCAGCCCCAGCATTTT.

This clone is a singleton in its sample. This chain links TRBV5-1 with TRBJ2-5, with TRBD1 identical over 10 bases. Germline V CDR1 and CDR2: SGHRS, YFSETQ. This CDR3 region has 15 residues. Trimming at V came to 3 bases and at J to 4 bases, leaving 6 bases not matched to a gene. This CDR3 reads CASSWGQGRGETQYF. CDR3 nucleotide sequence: TGCGCCAGCAGCTGGGGACAGGGGCGAGGAGAGACCCAGTACTTC.

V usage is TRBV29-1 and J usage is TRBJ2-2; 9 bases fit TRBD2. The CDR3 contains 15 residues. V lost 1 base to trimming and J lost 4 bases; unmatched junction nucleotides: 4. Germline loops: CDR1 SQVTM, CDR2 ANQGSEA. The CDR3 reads CSVEVAGVGTGELFF. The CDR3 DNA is TGCAGCGTTGAAGTAGCGGGGGTTGGCACCGGGGAGCTGTTTTTT.

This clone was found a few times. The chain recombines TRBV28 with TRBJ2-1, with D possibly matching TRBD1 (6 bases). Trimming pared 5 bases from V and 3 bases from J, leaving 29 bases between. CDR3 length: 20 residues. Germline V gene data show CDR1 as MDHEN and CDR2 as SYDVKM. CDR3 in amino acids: CASSRGTTFTMWTDYNEQFF. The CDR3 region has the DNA TGTGCCAGCAGTAGGGGGACGACCTTTACTATGTGGACTGACTACAATGAGCAGTTCTTC.

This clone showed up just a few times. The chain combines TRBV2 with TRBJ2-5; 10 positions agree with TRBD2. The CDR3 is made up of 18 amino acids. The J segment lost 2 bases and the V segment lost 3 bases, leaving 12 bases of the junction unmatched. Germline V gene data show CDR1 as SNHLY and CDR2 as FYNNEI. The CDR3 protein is CASSETFPTSGAQETQYF. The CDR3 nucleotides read TGTGCCAGCAGTGAGACCTTCCCTACTAGCGGGGCACAAGAGACCCAGTACTTC.

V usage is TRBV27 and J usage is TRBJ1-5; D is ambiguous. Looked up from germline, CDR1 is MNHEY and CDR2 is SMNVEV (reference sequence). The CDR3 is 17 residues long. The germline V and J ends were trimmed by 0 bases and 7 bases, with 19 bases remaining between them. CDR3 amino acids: CASSLSGRGDTGQPQHF. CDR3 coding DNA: TGTGCCAGCAGTTTATCCGGGCGCGGGGATACGGGACAGCCCCAGCATTTT.

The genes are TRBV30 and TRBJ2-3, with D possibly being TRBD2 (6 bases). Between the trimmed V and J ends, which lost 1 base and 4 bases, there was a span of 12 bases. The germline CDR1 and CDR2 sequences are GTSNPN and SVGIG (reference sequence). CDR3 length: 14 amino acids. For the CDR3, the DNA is TGTGCCTGGAGTGGGCCGGGGGTGGCAGATACGCAGTATTTT. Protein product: CAWSGPGVADTQYF.